This T cell receptor (beta chain) was identified during a study of blood T cell repertoires in COVID-19 (dated by TCRdb to about 2020). Looking at the study overall: Samples covering the acute and convalescent phases of COVID-19 were provided by collaborators in the United States, Italy and Spain. The material from the prospective study consisted of cDNA or gDNA derived from T cells, B-cell-depleted T cells, or PBMCs. Deeply sampled blood TCRbeta repertoires from subjects exposed to, actively infected with, or recovered from COVID-19 were included in the dataset. The repertoires were made available in a free public database intended to serve as a resource for research on the immune response to SARS-CoV-2. Samples came from the ongoing ImmuneRACE study (first 160 participants) plus 1,254 subjects from 6 global collaborators. Sample metadata almost always included a de-identified subject ID, COVID-19 status, age in years and sex. Where HLA class I and class II types were available, the types were taken from metadata supplied by the sample provider, not from assay-based typing. General study outcomes and caveats: The amount of clinical and demographic metadata varied by source and participant and was provided uncurated.

Whole blood was collected in K2EDTA tubes by collaborating institutions according to the institutions' own protocols. For TCRbeta analysis, collaborator samples were shipped as frozen whole blood, as isolated PBMCs, or as DNA extracted from either sample type. As concerns this clone: There is no known antigen for this receptor. Per-base quality was not reported, and no clone a single base away is much larger than it.

TCRbeta CDR3 regions were amplified from genomic DNA by means of the immunoSEQ Assay, a bias-controlled multiplex PCR. The study's own analysis went as follows. The number of nucleated cells in each sample was estimated by amplification of reference gene primers within the assay. To quantify the absolute abundance of each unique TCRbeta CDR3 rearrangement, sequence reads were collapsed and filtered. Productive Simpson clonality was computed per sample as the square root of Simpson's diversity index over productive rearrangements. The immuneACCESS repertoire file appears here via TCRdb, limited to in-frame rearrangements. These files lack a portion of the clones; in checked studies, under half of the deficit traces to unresolved V genes, and the cause of the others is not known. That table furnishes V, J and clone size, whereas the DNA furnished D and trimming. The sample includes about 130,000 clones, with roughly 83% observed a single time. Over 4.5% of the sample goes to the ten largest clones.

CDR1 and CDR2 are drawn from the germline V gene: SGHRS, YFSETQ. V is pruned by 0 bases and J by 5 bases, leaving 4 bases of the junction without a gene match. The CDR3 covers 14 residues, taking in both the cysteine and the phenylalanine. Only the CDR3 DNA stays, 42 bases, in frame from base 1. This receptor was identified in a human donor in a cohort sampled during active COVID-19. The source material was peripheral blood. The chain is made from TRBV5-1 and TRBJ2-7, with 8 middle bases fitting TRBD1. The CDR3 protein: CASSLGTGLNEQYF. The nucleotides read TGCGCCAGCAGCTTGGGGACAGGGTTGAACGAGCAGTACTTC.